This T cell receptor beta chain was observed in a study of blood T cell repertoires in COVID-19. About the study: Both acute and convalescent COVID-19 samples were obtained from the United States, Italy and Spain.

This CDR3 contains 13 residues. The V gene lost 6 bases and the J gene lost 0 bases, with 9 bases spanning the gap. In the authors' workflow: Reference gene primer amplification gave nucleated cell count estimates. Method: immunoSEQ multiplex PCR; TCRdb's copy keeps in-frame clones and lacks some. The D gene and trimming were derived from the DNA, and the V and J assignments and clone size from that table. The table records approximately 300,000 clones, around 90% of them present only once. The specimen sequenced was PBMCs or T cells enriched from blood (not recorded which). This TCR derives from a man between 60 and 75 years old who had recovered from COVID-19. The gene calls are TRBV12-3 or TRBV12-4 and TRBJ2-7; a weak D match, TRBD1 (6 bases). For the CDR3, the DNA is TGTGCCAGCAGGACAGGAGGCTCCTACGAGCAGTACTTC. Translation gives CASRTGGSYEQYF.